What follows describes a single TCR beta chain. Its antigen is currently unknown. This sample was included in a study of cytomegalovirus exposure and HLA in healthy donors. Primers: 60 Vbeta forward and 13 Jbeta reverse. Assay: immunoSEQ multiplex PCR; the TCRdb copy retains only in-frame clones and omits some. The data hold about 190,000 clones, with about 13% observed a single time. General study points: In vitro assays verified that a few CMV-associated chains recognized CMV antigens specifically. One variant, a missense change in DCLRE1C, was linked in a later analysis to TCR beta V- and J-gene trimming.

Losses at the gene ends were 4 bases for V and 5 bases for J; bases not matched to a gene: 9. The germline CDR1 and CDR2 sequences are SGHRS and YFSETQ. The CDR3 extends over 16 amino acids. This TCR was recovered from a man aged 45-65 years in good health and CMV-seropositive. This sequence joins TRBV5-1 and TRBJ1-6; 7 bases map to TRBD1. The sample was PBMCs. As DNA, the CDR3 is TGCGCCAGCAGCATAAGCCGGGACAGAGATAATTCACCCCTCCACTTT. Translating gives CASSISRDRDNSPLHF.